The present TCR beta chain was sequenced within a study of radiation and T cells in renal cell carcinoma. General observations from the study: Top 100 clonotypes averaged around 54% in irradiated versus around 45% in nephrectomy-only tumors. Sampling covered only about 0.96 g of each tumor. Dominant CDR3 motifs were more common in irradiated tumors than controls.

Using immunoSEQ multiplex PCR, the repertoire was profiled, and TCRdb retains in-frame clones only, with some absent. The data contain 15,000 to 19,000 clones, more than 55% of them seen just once; the ten biggest clones take up approximately 10%. Worth noting for this clone: As yet, its antigen is unknown.

Treatment noted: treatment-naive control, cytoreductive nephrectomy. Treatment-naive patients without radiation supplied the control tumors at nephrectomy. Trimming took 8 bases from V and 6 from J, leaving 19 bases between them. Germline V gene sequence: CDR1 MNHEY, CDR2 SVGAGI. The CDR3 is made up of 15 amino acids. This specimen was tumor tissue, taken from a patient whose treatment was nephrectomy without radiotherapy. V gene TRBV6-5 combines with J gene TRBJ2-2, with D unclear. The source is a man in his forties or fifties with renal cell carcinoma. CDR3 protein: CASARGPVFAGELFF. Written as DNA, the CDR3 is TGTGCCAGCGCCCGCGGTCCGGTATTCGCCGGGGAGCTGTTTTTT.